This T cell receptor (beta chain) emerged from a study of shared clonotypes between healthy human individuals. Study summary: The composition of the donors was a couple of women and three men aged 18 to 49.

Points on this clone: The antigen is unknown.

The assay was immunoSEQ multiplex PCR, and TCRdb's table has in-frame clones only and misses some. In the table there are over a million clones, approximately 78% of which are singletons. Findings and limits, study-wide: With a handful of donors compared, around 5.4% of naive CD4 clonotypes were shared. Represented genetic and exposure-history diversity was restricted by having few donors. Naive subsets, compared against memory subsets, generally had larger estimated richness values.

CDR3 size: 13 residues. Germline V CDR1 and CDR2: LNHDA, SQIVND (reference sequence). Unmatched junction bases numbered 8, after V lost 10 bases and J lost 5 bases. Input material: memory CD4+ T cells from PBMCs. Subset given: CD45RA-negative fraction. This clonotype originated in a man aged 18 to 35 in good health. Some clones in this sample may be carry-over from other donors' samples. The chain is built from TRBV19 and TRBJ2-7; 10 nucleotides line up with TRBD1. The CDR3 reads CATRDRGRHEQYF. The CDR3 nucleotides are TGTGCCACGCGTGACAGGGGGCGCCACGAGCAGTACTTC. The whole variable domain, remainder taken from reference TRBV19 and TRBJ2-7, is DGGITQSPKYLFRKEGQNVTLSCEQNLNHDAMYWYRQDPGQGLRLIYYSQIVNDFQKGDIAEGYSVSREKKESFPLTVTSAQKNPTAFYLCATRDRGRHEQYFGPGTRLTVT.